Following are 19 T cell receptor beta chains from one sample sequenced in a study of breast tumors, draining lymph nodes, adjacent tissues. TCRdb re-derived calls from the multiplex PCR reads in MiXCR, one entry per CDR3 protein. The table shows 250,000 or so distinct CDR3 sequences, with around 31% occurring only once. The lymph nodes were axillary draining lymph nodes from breast cancer patients. Source material: axillary lymph node tissue. These TCRs come from a female donor with breast cancer. Some clones in this sample may be carry-over from other donors' samples.

This clonotype was picked up a small number of times. CDR3 nucleotide sequence: TGTGCCTGGAGTGGGAACACTTTAACTTATGGCTACACCTTC. Protein product: CAWSGNTLTYGYTF. The genes are TRBV30 and TRBJ1-2; D unclear. The germline V gene has CDR1 GTSNPN and CDR2 SVGIG (reference sequence). This CDR3 spans 14 amino acids. Trimming took off 1 base at V and 5 bases at J, with 14 bases between the two ends.

This clonotype turned up a few times. V and J are TRBV6-5 and TRBJ1-1; D not resolved. Germline values: CDR1 MNHEY, CDR2 SVGAGI. This CDR3 has 11 amino acids. Trimming removed 2 bases at V and 8 bases at J, with 6 bases between. CDR3 amino acids: CASSYGGEAFF. In DNA, the CDR3 is TGTGCCAGCAGTTACGGCGGGGAAGCTTTCTTT.

This clonotype was seen ten or more times. The rearrangement uses TRBV6-6 and TRBJ2-1; 10 bases are a match to TRBD1. Per the germline V gene, CDR1 is MNHNY and CDR2 is SVGAGI (reference sequence). The CDR3 extends over 14 amino acids. Unmatched junction bases numbered 5, after V lost 5 bases and J lost 7 bases. The CDR3 nucleotides read TGTGCCAGCAGTCGCCTGGACAGGGGGAATGAGCAGTTCTTC. Translated: CASSRLDRGNEQFF.

This clonotype was recorded many times. This chain uses TRBV11-2 with TRBJ2-5, with 16 bases identical to TRBD2. Germline CDR1 SGHAT, CDR2 FQNNGV. CDR3 size: 19 residues. J was trimmed by 4 bases and V by 5 bases; bases with no gene match: 13. The CDR3 spells CASSRPGLAGGPSGETQYF. The CDR3 nucleotides are TGTGCCAGCAGCCGACCGGGACTAGCGGGAGGGCCGTCGGGAGAGACCCAGTACTTC.

This clonotype was seen only a few times. The chain combines TRBV6-1 with TRBJ2-7; D remains unclear. This CDR3 has 12 amino acids. Germline values: CDR1 MNHNS, CDR2 SASEGT. Trimming shortened V by 3 bases and J by 7 bases, and 10 bases separated the two germline ends. This chain's CDR3 is CASSDSPSEQYF. The DNA for the CDR3 is TGTGCCAGCAGTGATAGTCCATCAGAGCAGTACTTC.

This clonotype showed up many times. This sequence joins TRBV29-1 and TRBJ2-3; 7 positions match TRBD2. The germline gives CDR1 SQVTM, CDR2 ANQGSEA. The J segment lost 6 bases and the V segment lost 8 bases, leaving 8 bases of the junction unmatched. CDR3 length: 12 residues. In nucleotides, the CDR3 is TGCAGCTTAGGACTAGTAGGGGATACGCAGTATTTT. It is translated as CSLGLVGDTQYF.

This clonotype was counted a few times. This rearrangement joins TRBV7-2 to TRBJ2-2; possible D gene TRBD1, 5 bases. CDR3 size: 18 residues. V shed 3 bases and J shed 0 bases, with 17 bases lying between them. Germline V CDR1 and CDR2: SGHTA, FQGNSA. As DNA, the CDR3 is TGTGCCAGCAGCTTCTACGGTCCAGGGCTCGCGAACACCGGGGAGCTGTTTTTT. Encoded protein: CASSFYGPGLANTGELFF. Filled out from reference TRBV7-2 and TRBJ2-2, the complete variable domain reads GAGVSQSPSNKVTEKGKDVELRCDPISGHTALYWYRQSLGQGLEFLIYFQGNSAPDKSGLPSDRFSAERTGGSVSTLTIQRTQQEDSAVYLCASSFYGPGLANTGELFFGEGSRLTVL.

Points on this clonotype: Here the CDR3 omits its conserved ending phenylalanine or tryptophan, so a read error is the likely source. The DNA is left out, because the CDR3 cannot be placed on it with certainty; the CDR3 is given as TCRdb lists it. V is TRBV19 and J is TRBJ2-7. The germline V gene has CDR1 LNHDA and CDR2 SQIVND (reference sequence). The CDR3 numbers 12 amino acids, ends counted. CDR3 amino acids: CASSIERDGAIR.

In this sample, this clonotype turned up many times. The chain couples TRBV12-3 or TRBV12-4 to TRBJ2-1; possibly TRBD1 for D (6 bases). CDR3 size: 13 residues. V lost 5 bases and J lost 10, with 15 bases in between. The CDR3 DNA is TGTGCCAGCAGTCCCCCAGGGGTCGGCGAGCAGTTCTTC. This translates into CASSPPGVGEQFF.

This clonotype was found many times. The V gene is TRBV10-2, the J gene TRBJ2-7, with 9 bases fitting TRBD1. The CDR3 totals 14 residues. The J segment lost 2 bases and the V segment lost 7 bases, leaving 6 bases of the junction unmatched. Germline V gene lookup returns CDR1 WSHSY and CDR2 SAAADI. CDR3 protein: CASTPQGATYEQYF. DNA for the CDR3: TGCGCCAGCACGCCACAGGGGGCAACCTACGAGCAGTACTTC.

Comments on this clonotype: This may stem from a read error, because a much larger clone lies one nucleotide away. V is TRBV20-1 and J is TRBJ2-1, with D perhaps TRBD2 (6 bases). This CDR3 is 11 amino acids long. The germline V gene encodes CDR1 DFQATT and CDR2 SNEGSKA (reference sequence). CDR3 amino acids: CSAGLRSWVSF. For the CDR3, the DNA is TGCAGTGCTGGACTACGGAGTTGGGTGTCCTTC.

Concerning this clonotype: With a much larger clone just one base away, this may be a read error. The V gene is TRBV4-3, the J gene TRBJ2-3; TRBD1 matches 7 bases. Germline-derived CDR1 and CDR2 are LGHNA and YSLEER. This CDR3 is built from 15 residues. The CDR3 DNA sequence: TGCGCCAGCAGCTACCGACAGGGTCGTTTGGATACGCAGTGTTTT. This encodes CASSYRQGRLDTQCF.

As concerns this clonotype: A single base separates this from a much larger clone, so it may be a read error. The rearrangement links TRBV4-3 to TRBJ2-7, with D uncertain. Per germline, CDR1 LGHNA and CDR2 YSLEER. V was clipped by 1 base and J by 5 bases, with 12 bases between them. This CDR3 region has 14 residues. As DNA, the CDR3 is TGCGCCAGCAGCCAAGCGCCTAGTGCCCACGAGCAGTACTTC. This translates into CASSQAPSAHEQYF.

Turning to this clonotype: A junction end diverges from the germline sequence, so it may reflect a read error. The chain joins TRBV11-2 to TRBJ2-2, with 9 positions matching TRBD2. Germline V gene lookup returns CDR1 SGHAT and CDR2 FQNNGV. The CDR3 has 11 residues. The CDR3: CASSSSGEPFF. The DNA of the CDR3 is TGTGCCAGCAGCTCTAGCGGGGAGCCGTTTTTT. Based on the CDR3 plus reference TRBV11-2 and TRBJ2-2, the full variable domain is EAGVAQSPRYKIIEKRQSVAFWCNPISGHATLYWYQQILGQGPKLLIQFQNNGVVDDSQLPKDRFSAERLKGVDSTLKIQPAKLEDSAVYLCASSSSGEPFFGEGSRLTVL.

This clonotype was detected many times. V gene TRBV7-2 combines with J gene TRBJ2-7; TRBD2 is a possible D gene (5 bases). The CDR3 has 16 residues. The ends were cut back, 1 base at V and 2 bases at J, with 15 bases in the middle. Germline CDR1 SGHTA, CDR2 FQGNSA. CDR3 nucleotides: TGTGCCAGCAGCTTAGTGGTAGGAGCGGAAACCTACGAGCAGTACTTC. It specifies CASSLVVGAETYEQYF.

This clonotype was seen ten or more times. The chain carries TRBV2 and TRBJ1-5; TRBD1 aligns across 8 bases. Germline assignment: CDR1 SNHLY and CDR2 FYNNEI. This CDR3 contains 16 residues. V dropped 4 bases and J dropped 5; count of bases not matched to a gene: 10. This chain's CDR3 is CASSVKQGGLDQPQHF. The CDR3, as DNA: TGTGCCAGCAGTGTTAAACAGGGGGGCTTAGATCAGCCCCAGCATTTT.

V gene TRBV28 combines with J gene TRBJ2-7, with a possible D match to TRBD2 (6 bases). Germline-derived CDR1 and CDR2 are MDHEN and SYDVKM. This CDR3 spans 17 amino acids. Trimming stripped 4 bases from V and 1 base from J, with 20 bases between. CDR3 in DNA: TGTGCCAGCAGTTCCTCCCTTCGGAGGGGCCAGTCCTACGAGCAGTACTTC. As protein: CASSSSLRRGQSYEQYF.

On this clonotype: A clone one base away is much larger, so this may be a read error. V usage is TRBV5-6 and J usage is TRBJ2-3, with D possibly TRBD2 on 5 matching bases. This CDR3 has 17 amino acids. V lost 4 bases to trimming and J lost 1 base, with 19 bases between them. The V gene's germline CDR1 is SGHDT and CDR2 YYEEEE. The CDR3 spells CASSGDSAILGTDTQYF. The DNA of the CDR3 is TGTGCCAGCAGCGGGGATAGCGCGATCCTAGGCACAGATACGCAGTATTTT. Complete variable domain (other parts from reference TRBV5-6 and TRBJ2-3): DAGVTQSPTHLIKTRGQQVTLRCSPKSGHDTVSWYQQALGQGPQFIFQYYEEEERQRGNFPDRFSGHQFPNYSSELNVNALLLGDSALYLCASSGDSAILGTDTQYFGPGTRLTVL.

The J gene is TRBJ2-2, the V gene TRBV28; TRBD1 or TRBD2 may be the D gene (7 bases each). The CDR3 consists of 14 residues. Germline CDR1 MDHEN, CDR2 SYDVKM. V gave up 4 bases and J gave up 9 bases, with 15 bases separating them. CDR3 region: CASSYQGGQWELFF. CDR3 DNA: TGTGCCAGCAGTTATCAGGGGGGGCAGTGGGAGCTGTTTTTT.